These T cell receptor beta chains were read from a single sample in a study of T-cell memory formation after mild COVID-19. MiXCR was run by TCRdb on the 5' RACE reads, yielding one entry per CDR3 protein. The sample lists a few hundred thousand distinct CDR3 sequences, under 25% occurring once. Sample: PBMCs or a T cell subset sorted from them (not recorded which). The source is a man younger than 35 who had mild COVID-19 (a few samples of this study predate the infection). Cell type and time point are not known. Both conserved end residues are part of each CDR3. D genes are given only for firm matches. A clone size is listed for some rows: how often the clone was seen (once, few, many), or a class if it is expanded.

>TRBJ1-1|.|.|TRBV27
CASSLSVGIDRAFF
TGTGCCAGCAGTTTATCGGTCGGGATTGATCGAGCTTTCTTT
>TRBJ1-6|many|.|TRBV11-2
CASSLRSSYNSPLHF
TGTGCCAGCAGCCTCCGGAGCTCCTATAATTCACCCCTCCACTTT
>TRBJ2-3|few|.|TRBV7-9
CASNRQADTQYF
TGTGCCAGCAACCGGCAGGCAGATACGCAGTATTTT
>TRBJ1-2|.|.|TRBV3-1
CASSQPSRGDYGYTF
TGTGCCAGCAGCCAACCGTCAAGGGGCGACTATGGCTACACCTTC
>TRBJ2-7|.|TRBD1|TRBV29-1
CSVEEGTGYYEQYF
TGCAGCGTTGAAGAGGGGACAGGGTATTACGAGCAGTACTTC
>TRBJ1-3|.|.|TRBV24-1
CATSGGFSGNTIYF
TGTGCCACCAGCGGGGGCTTCTCTGGAAACACCATATATTTT
>TRBJ1-4|few|TRBD1|TRBV20-1
CSAYRGADEKLFF
TGCAGTGCCTACAGGGGCGCTGATGAAAAACTGTTTTTT
>TRBJ2-5|.|TRBD1|TRBV5-1
CASSSLGQGTRETQYF
TGCGCCAGCAGCTCTCTCGGACAGGGGACTCGAGAGACCCAGTACTTC
>TRBJ2-4|.|TRBD2|TRBV3-1
CASSRGGLAVAKNIQYF
TGTGCCAGCAGCCGAGGGGGACTAGCTGTAGCCAAAAACATTCAGTACTTC
>TRBJ1-5|.|.|TRBV7-2
CASRFGSQPQHF
TGTGCCAGTAGATTTGGTAGTCAGCCCCAGCATTTT
>TRBJ1-3|.|.|TRBV14
CPSSQFSGNTIYF
TGTCCCAGCAGCCAGTTCTCTGGAAACACCATATATTTT
>TRBJ2-2|.|TRBD1|TRBV7-9
CASKVGTGSNTGELFF
TGTGCCAGCAAAGTGGGGACAGGGTCGAACACCGGGGAGCTGTTTTTT
>TRBJ2-1|few|.|TRBV6-2/TRBV6-3
CASSYSFRGNEQFF
TGTGCCAGCAGTTACTCATTTCGGGGTAATGAGCAGTTCTTC
>TRBJ2-1|few|TRBD1|TRBV5-1
CASSTGQGSSSYNEQFF
TGCGCCAGCAGCACAGGACAGGGATCAAGCTCCTACAATGAGCAGTTCTTC
>TRBJ2-2|.|.|TRBV6-6
CASNRDTANTGELFF
TGTGCCAGCAATCGGGACACCGCGAACACCGGGGAGCTGTTTTTT
>TRBJ2-5|few|.|TRBV5-6
CASSDEETQYF
TGTGCCAGCAGCGACGAAGAGACCCAGTACTTC
>TRBJ2-5|.|TRBD2|TRBV7-8
CASSASGGALETQYF
TGTGCCAGCAGCGCTAGCGGGGGGGCCTTGGAGACCCAGTACTTC
>TRBJ2-3|.|TRBD2|TRBV6-6
CASSSPLGTSGGADTQYF
TGTGCCAGCAGTTCTCCCCTAGGGACTAGCGGGGGGGCAGATACGCAGTATTTT
>TRBJ2-1|.|.|TRBV20-1
CSARESRDKAYNEQFF
TGCAGTGCTAGGGAATCCCGGGACAAGGCCTACAATGAGCAGTTCTTC
>TRBJ2-5|many|TRBD1|TRBV7-2
CASSPDRGRETQYF
TGTGCCAGCAGCCCCGACAGGGGGAGGGAGACCCAGTACTTC
>TRBJ2-7|few|.|TRBV3-1
CATKQTVLAYEQYF
TGTGCCACCAAGCAGACAGTATTGGCCTACGAGCAGTACTTC
>TRBJ1-5|many|TRBD1|TRBV12-3/TRBV12-4
CASSTGQGSNQPQHF
TGTGCCAGCAGCACTGGACAGGGAAGCAATCAGCCCCAGCATTTT
>TRBJ2-1|.|TRBD2|TRBV9
CASSPNSGTSGGYPYNEQFF
TGTGCCAGCAGCCCGAATTCGGGGACTAGCGGGGGGTACCCCTACAATGAGCAGTTCTTC
>TRBJ1-1|few|TRBD1|TRBV6-2/TRBV6-3
CASSTQGAGNTEAFF
TGTGCCAGCAGTACACAGGGGGCCGGGAACACTGAAGCTTTCTTT
>TRBJ1-2|.|.|TRBV7-9
CASSQSEPTF
TGTGCCAGCAGTCAATCGGAGCCCACCTTC
>TRBJ2-7|.|.|TRBV12-2
CASRLSGTGGNSSYEQYF
TGTGCAAGTCGCTTGTCCGGGACAGGGGGGAATTCGTCCTACGAGCAGTACTTC
>TRBJ2-1|.|TRBD1|TRBV11-2
CASTASRDRVNEQFF
TGTGCCAGCACCGCGTCCCGGGACAGGGTCAATGAGCAGTTCTTC
>TRBJ2-1|.|.|TRBV12-3/TRBV12-4
CASSSPGISSPRFF
TGTGCCAGCAGCTCTCCGGGTATATCCTCCCCCCGGTTCTTC
>TRBJ1-5|few|.|TRBV5-6
CASSLEGEKPQHF
TGTGCCAGCAGCTTGGAGGGGGAAAAGCCCCAGCATTTT
>TRBJ1-1|.|TRBD1|TRBV3-1
CASSPGQAAEAFF
TGTGCCAGCAGCCCCGGACAGGCGGCTGAAGCTTTCTTT
>TRBJ1-2|few|.|TRBV19
CASSIVGYGYTF
TGTGCCAGTAGTATAGTTGGATATGGCTACACCTTC
>TRBJ1-1|few|TRBD1|TRBV30
CAWDRGVTTEAFF
TGTGCCTGGGACAGGGGAGTCACCACTGAAGCTTTCTTT
>TRBJ2-1|few|TRBD1|TRBV6-5
CASALRTGGNEQFF
TGTGCCAGCGCATTGAGGACAGGGGGCAATGAGCAGTTCTTC
>TRBJ2-5|few|.|TRBV7-6
CASRGRGAETQYF
TGTGCCAGCAGGGGGAGGGGGGCAGAGACCCAGTACTTC
>TRBJ2-7|.|.|TRBV2
CAGGTELVYF
TGTGCCGGGGGGACAGAGCTGGTGTACTTC